This TCR beta chain was captured by sequencing in a study of tumor and adjacent non-tumor tissue in lung cancer. CDR1 and CDR2 from the germline V gene are WSHSY and SAAADI. V lost 4 bases to trimming and J lost 2 bases; unmatched junction nucleotides: 4. The CDR3 covers 15 residues. This clonotype showed up many times. Three rounds of nested PCR, following a modified ARM-PCR protocol, produced the TCRbeta library. MiXCR, run by TCRdb on the multiplex PCR reads, gives a single entry per CDR3 protein. Among tens of thousands of distinct CDR3 sequences, 64% were seen once, and the ten largest hold roughly 30%. No cell sorting was done before RNA was extracted from the tissue. Distant lung tissue was collected more than 3 cm away from the tumor edge.

V and J are TRBV10-2 and TRBJ2-3; 9 bases align to TRBD2. This TCR was sampled from a woman in her 70s with non-small cell lung cancer. Source material: distant non-tumor lung tissue. CDR3 DNA sequence: TGCGCCAGCAGTGGACTAGCGGACCCCACAGATACGCAGTATTTT. It codes for CASSGLADPTDTQYF.